The clone carrying this TCR beta chain was seen a few times. These data belong to a study of blood T cell repertoires in COVID-19. Whole-study context: Specimens from acute and convalescent COVID-19 originated in the United States, Italy and Spain.

The CDR3 extends over 16 amino acids. V shed 0 bases and J shed 7 bases, with 16 bases lying between them. The V gene's germline CDR1 is MNHEY and CDR2 SVGAGI. Original data processing: From reference gene primer amplification, estimates of nucleated cell counts were derived. Some clones are missing from TCRdb's copy, which holds only in-frame ones; the method was immunoSEQ multiplex PCR. V, J and clone size derive from that table, while D and trimming were established from the DNA sequence. The profile shows about 35,000 clones, about four fifths of them singletons. The chain carries TRBV6-5 and TRBJ2-1; D might be TRBD1 (7 bases). Input material: peripheral blood. The receptor was derived from a man aged 55 to 70 in a cohort sampled during active COVID-19. CDR3 in amino acids: CASSYSGGRGDNEQFF. CDR3 DNA sequence: TGTGCCAGCAGTTACTCCGGTGGCAGGGGGGATAATGAGCAGTTCTTC.